This T cell receptor (beta chain) was captured in a study of control samples from healthy donors and cancer patients. This CDR3 is 16 amino acids long. V shed 3 bases and J 4 bases; nucleotides not matched to a gene: 5. Per germline, CDR1 LGHNA and CDR2 YNFKEQ. Assay used: immunoSEQ multiplex PCR; TCRdb lists only in-frame clones, some missing. The data show about 83,000 clones, with roughly 91% seen just once and about 16% held by the top ten. This TCR was sampled from a man aged 45-65 years in good health. The genes are TRBV4-2 and TRBJ2-2, with 10 bases aligning to TRBD1. Sequencing was done on a sample of blood. CDR3 sequence (DNA): TGTGCCAGCAGCCAGGGACAGGGGTCGAGCACCGGGGAGCTGTTTTTT. Translated, it gives CASSQGQGSSTGELFF.